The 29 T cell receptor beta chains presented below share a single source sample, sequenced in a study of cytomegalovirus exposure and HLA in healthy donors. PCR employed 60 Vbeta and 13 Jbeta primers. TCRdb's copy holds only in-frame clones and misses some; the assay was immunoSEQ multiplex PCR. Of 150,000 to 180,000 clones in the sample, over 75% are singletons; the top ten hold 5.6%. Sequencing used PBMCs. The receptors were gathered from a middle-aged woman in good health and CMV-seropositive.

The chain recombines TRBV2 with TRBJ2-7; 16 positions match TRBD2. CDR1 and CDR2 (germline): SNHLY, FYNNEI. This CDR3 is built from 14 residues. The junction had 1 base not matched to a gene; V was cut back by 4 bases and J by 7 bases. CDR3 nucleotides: TGTGCCAGCAGTGTGGGACTAGCGGGAGGGGAGCAGTACTTC. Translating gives CASSVGLAGGEQYF.

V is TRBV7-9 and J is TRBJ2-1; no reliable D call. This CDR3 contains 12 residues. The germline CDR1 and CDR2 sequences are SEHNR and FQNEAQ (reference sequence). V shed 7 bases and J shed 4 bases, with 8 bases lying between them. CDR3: CASKRQYNEQFF. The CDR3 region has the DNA TGTGCCAGCAAGCGTCAGTACAATGAGCAGTTCTTC.

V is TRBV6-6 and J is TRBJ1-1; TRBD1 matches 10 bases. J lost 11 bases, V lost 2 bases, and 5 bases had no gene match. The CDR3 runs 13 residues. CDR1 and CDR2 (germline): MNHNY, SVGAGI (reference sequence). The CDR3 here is CASSYTRQGAAFF. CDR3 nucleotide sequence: TGTGCCAGCAGTTACACAAGACAGGGGGCGGCTTTCTTT.

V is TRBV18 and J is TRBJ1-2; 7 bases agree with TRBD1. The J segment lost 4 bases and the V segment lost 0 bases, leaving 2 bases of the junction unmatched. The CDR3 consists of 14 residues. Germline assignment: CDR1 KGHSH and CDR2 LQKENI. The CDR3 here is CASSPPAGGYGYTF. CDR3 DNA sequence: TGTGCCAGCTCACCACCGGCAGGGGGCTATGGCTACACCTTC.

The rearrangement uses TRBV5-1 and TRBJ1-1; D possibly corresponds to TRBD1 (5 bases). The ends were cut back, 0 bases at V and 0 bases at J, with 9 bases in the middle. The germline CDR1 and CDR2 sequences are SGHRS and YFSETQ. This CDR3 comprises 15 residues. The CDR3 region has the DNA TGCGCCAGCAGCTTGGCGGCGGGGGTGAACACTGAAGCTTTCTTT. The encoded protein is CASSLAAGVNTEAFF.

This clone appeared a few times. The CDR3 loop is CASSYAGPGENTEAFF. DNA of the CDR3: TGTGCCAGCAGTTACGCGGGGCCCGGTGAGAACACTGAAGCTTTCTTT. V usage is TRBV6-5 and J usage is TRBJ1-1, with D perhaps matching TRBD1 (5 bases). Germline V gene lookup returns CDR1 MNHEY and CDR2 SVGAGI. There are 16 residues in the CDR3. V was trimmed by 2 bases and J by 1 base, leaving 14 bases between them.

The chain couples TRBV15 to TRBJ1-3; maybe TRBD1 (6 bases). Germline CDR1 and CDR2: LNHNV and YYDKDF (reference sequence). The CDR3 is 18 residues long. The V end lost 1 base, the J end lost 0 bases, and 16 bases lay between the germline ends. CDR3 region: CATSRVLRTEISGNTIYF. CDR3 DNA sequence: TGTGCCACCAGCAGAGTCCTCCGGACAGAGATCTCTGGAAACACCATATATTTT.

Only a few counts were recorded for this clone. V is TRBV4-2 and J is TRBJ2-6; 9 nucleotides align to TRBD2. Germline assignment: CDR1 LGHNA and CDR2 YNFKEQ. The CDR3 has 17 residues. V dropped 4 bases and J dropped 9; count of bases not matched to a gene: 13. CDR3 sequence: CASSPRGGGREDNVLTF. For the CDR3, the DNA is TGTGCCAGCAGCCCCCGGGGGGGCGGGAGGGAGGACAACGTCCTGACTTTC.

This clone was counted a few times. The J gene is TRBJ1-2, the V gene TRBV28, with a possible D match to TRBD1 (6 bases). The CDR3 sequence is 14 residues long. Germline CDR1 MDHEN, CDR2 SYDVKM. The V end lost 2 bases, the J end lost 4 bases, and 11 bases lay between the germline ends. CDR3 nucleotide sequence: TGTGCCAGCAGTTTAAGGCAGGGGAGCTATGGCTACACCTTC. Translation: CASSLRQGSYGYTF.

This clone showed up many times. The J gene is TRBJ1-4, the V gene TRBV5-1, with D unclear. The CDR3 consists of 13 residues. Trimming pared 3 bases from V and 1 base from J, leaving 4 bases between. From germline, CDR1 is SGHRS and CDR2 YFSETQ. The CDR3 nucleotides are TGCGCCAGCAGCTCCTTAACTAATGAAAAACTGTTTTTT. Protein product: CASSSLTNEKLFF.

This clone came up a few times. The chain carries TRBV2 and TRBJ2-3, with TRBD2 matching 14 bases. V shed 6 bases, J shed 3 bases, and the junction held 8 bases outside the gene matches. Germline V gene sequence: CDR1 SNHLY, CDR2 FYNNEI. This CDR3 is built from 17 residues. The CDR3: CASRKSGTSGRTDTQYF. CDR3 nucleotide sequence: TGTGCCAGCAGAAAATCCGGGACTAGCGGGAGAACAGATACGCAGTATTTT. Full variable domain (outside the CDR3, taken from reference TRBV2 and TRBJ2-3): EPEVTQTPSHQVTQMGQEVILRCVPISNHLYFYWYRQILGQKVEFLVSFYNNEISEKSEIFDDQFSVERPDGSNFTLKIRSTKLEDSAMYFCASRKSGTSGRTDTQYFGPGTRLTVL.

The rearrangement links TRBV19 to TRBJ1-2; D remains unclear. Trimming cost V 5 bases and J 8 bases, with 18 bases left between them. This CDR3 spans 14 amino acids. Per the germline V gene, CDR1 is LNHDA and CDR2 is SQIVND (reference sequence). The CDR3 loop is CASSPTRSVEGYTF. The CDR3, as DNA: TGTGCCAGTAGTCCCACGCGGTCGGTGGAGGGCTACACCTTC. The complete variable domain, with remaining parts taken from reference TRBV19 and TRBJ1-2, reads DGGITQSPKYLFRKEGQNVTLSCEQNLNHDAMYWYRQDPGQGLRLIYYSQIVNDFQKGDIAEGYSVSREKKESFPLTVTSAQKNPTAFYLCASSPTRSVEGYTFGSGTRLTVV.

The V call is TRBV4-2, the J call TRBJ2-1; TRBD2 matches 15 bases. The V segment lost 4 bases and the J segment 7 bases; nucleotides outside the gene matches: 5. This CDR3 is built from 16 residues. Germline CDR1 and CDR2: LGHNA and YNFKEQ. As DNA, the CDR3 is TGTGCCAGCAGCCCAGGAGGGACTAGCGGGAGGAATGAGCAGTTCTTC. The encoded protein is CASSPGGTSGRNEQFF.

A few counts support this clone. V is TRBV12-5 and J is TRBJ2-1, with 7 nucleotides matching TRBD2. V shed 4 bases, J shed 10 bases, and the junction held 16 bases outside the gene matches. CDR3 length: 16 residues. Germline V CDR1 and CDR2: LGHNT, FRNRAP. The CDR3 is CASGSPSGAGDKEQFF. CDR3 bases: TGTGCTAGTGGTTCCCCGTCCGGGGCGGGAGATAAGGAGCAGTTCTTC.

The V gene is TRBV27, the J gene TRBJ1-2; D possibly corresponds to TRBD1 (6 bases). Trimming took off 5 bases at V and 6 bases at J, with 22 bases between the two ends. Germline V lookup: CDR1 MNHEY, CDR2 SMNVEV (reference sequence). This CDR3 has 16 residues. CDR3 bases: TGTGCCAGCAGTGAGGACAGTGTCCCTTCTTCCGATGGCTACACCTTC. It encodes CASSEDSVPSSDGYTF.

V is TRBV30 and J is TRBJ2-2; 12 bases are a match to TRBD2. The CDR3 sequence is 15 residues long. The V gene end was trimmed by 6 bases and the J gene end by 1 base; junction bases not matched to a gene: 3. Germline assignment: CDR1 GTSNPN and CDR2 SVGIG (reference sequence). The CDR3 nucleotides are TGTGCCTGCCCGACTAGCGGGAGGAACACCGGGGAGCTGTTTTTT. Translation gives CACPTSGRNTGELFF.

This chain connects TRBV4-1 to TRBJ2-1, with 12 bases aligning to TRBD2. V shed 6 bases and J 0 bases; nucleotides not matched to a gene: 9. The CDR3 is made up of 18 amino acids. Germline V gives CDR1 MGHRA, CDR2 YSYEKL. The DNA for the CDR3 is TGCGCCAGCAGTCGGGGACTAGCGGGTGTAAGCTCCTACAATGAGCAGTTCTTC. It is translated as CASSRGLAGVSSYNEQFF.

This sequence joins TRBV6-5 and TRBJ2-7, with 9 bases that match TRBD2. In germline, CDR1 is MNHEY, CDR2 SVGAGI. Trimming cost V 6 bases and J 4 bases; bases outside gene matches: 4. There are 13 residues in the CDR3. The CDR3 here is CASRASGVYEQYF. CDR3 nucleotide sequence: TGTGCCAGCAGGGCTAGCGGGGTGTACGAGCAGTACTTC.

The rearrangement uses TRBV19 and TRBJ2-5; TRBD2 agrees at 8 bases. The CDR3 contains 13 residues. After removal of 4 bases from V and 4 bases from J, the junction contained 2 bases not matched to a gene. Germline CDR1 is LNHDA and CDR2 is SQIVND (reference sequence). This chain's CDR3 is CASSTGTRETQYF. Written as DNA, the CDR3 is TGTGCCAGTAGTACCGGGACTAGAGAGACCCAGTACTTC.

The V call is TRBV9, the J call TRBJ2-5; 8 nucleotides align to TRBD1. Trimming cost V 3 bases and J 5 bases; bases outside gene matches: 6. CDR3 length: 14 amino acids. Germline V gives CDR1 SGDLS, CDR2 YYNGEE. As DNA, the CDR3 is TGTGCCAGCAGCGCGACAGGGGCGGGGGAGACCCAGTACTTC. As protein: CASSATGAGETQYF.

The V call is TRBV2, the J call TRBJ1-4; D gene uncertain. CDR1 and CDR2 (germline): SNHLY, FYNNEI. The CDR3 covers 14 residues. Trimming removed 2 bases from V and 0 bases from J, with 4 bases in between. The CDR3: CASSEQATNEKLFF. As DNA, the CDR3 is TGTGCCAGCAGTGAACAGGCAACTAATGAAAAACTGTTTTTT.

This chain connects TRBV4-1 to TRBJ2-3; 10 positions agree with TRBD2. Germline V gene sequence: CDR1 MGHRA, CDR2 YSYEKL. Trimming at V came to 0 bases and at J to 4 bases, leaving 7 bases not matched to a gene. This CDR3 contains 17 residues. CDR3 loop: CASSQEGLAALSDTQYF. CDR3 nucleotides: TGCGCCAGCAGCCAAGAAGGACTAGCGGCTCTTTCAGATACGCAGTATTTT.

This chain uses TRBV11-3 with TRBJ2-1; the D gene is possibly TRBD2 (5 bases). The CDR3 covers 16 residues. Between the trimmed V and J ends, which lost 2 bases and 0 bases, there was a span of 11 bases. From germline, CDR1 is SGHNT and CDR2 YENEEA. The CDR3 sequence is CASSLPTNVSYNEQFF. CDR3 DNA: TGTGCCAGCAGCTTACCGACTAACGTCTCCTACAATGAGCAGTTCTTC.

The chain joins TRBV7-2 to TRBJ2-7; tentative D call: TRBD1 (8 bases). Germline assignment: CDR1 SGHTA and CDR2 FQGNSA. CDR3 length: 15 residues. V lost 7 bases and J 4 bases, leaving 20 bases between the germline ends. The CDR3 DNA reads TGTGCCAGCACCAAGACAGGACAGGGAGGGTACGAGCAGTACTTC. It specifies CASTKTGQGGYEQYF.

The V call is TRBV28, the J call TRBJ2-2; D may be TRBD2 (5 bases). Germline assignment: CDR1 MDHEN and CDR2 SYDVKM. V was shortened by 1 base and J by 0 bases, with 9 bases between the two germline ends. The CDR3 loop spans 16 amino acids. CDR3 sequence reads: CASSLFPGTNTGELFF. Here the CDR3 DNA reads TGTGCCAGCAGTTTATTTCCGGGAACGAACACCGGGGAGCTGTTTTTT.

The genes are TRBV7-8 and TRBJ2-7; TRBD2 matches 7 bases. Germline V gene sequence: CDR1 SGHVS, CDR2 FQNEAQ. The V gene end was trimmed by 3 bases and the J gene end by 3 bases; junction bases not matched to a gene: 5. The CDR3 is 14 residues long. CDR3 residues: CASSFGPSGYEQYF. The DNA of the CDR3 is TGTGCCAGCAGCTTCGGGCCTAGCGGCTACGAGCAGTACTTC.

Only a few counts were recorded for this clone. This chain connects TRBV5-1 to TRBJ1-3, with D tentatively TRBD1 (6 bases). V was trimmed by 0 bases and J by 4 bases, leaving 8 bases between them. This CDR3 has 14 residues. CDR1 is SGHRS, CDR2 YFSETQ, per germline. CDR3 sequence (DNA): TGCGCCAGCAGCTTGGACAGGGCCGGAAACACCATATATTTT. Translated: CASSLDRAGNTIYF. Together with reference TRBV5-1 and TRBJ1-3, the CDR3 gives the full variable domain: KAGVTQTPRYLIKTRGQQVTLSCSPISGHRSVSWYQQTPGQGLQFLFEYFSETQRNKGNFPGRFSGRQFSNSRSEMNVSTLELGDSALYLCASSLDRAGNTIYFGEGSWLTVV.

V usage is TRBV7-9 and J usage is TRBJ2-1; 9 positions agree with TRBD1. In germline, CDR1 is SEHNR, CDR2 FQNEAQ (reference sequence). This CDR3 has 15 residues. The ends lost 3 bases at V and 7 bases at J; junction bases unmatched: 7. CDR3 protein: CASSLRQGGSNEQFF. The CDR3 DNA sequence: TGTGCCAGCAGCTTGCGACAGGGGGGATCGAATGAGCAGTTCTTC.

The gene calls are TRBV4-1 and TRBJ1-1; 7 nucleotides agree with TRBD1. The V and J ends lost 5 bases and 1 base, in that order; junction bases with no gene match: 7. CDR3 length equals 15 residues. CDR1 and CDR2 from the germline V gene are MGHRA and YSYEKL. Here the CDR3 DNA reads TGCGCCAGCAGCTCTCACCGGGACAGGAACACTGAAGCTTTCTTT. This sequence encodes CASSSHRDRNTEAFF.